This TCR beta chain emerged from a study of graft-versus-host responses after intestinal transplantation. Study summary: Recipients uniformly received anti-thymocyte globulin induction, followed by tacrolimus and steroids for about 3 years. Study-level results: GvH clonotypes were identified within recipient marrow, with a subset emerging first in ileum or blood.

Trimming cost V 4 bases and J 2 bases; bases outside gene matches: 6. The germline CDR1 and CDR2 sequences are SGDLS and YYNGEE. This CDR3 contains 15 residues. Sequenced by immunoSEQ multiplex PCR; TCRdb stores in-frame clones only, minus some. The sample yields tens of thousands of clones, just under 95% seen once. Comments on this clone: Its antigen is still unknown.

The material was PBMCs, obtained 16 days after intestinal transplant. The receptor was isolated from a human patient who received an intestinal transplant, so some T cells may come from the graft donor. The gene calls are TRBV9 and TRBJ1-2; TRBD1 matches 9 bases. For the CDR3, the DNA is TGTGCCAGCAGCTTCACCGGGACAGGGAACTATGGCTACACCTTC. This sequence encodes CASSFTGTGNYGYTF.